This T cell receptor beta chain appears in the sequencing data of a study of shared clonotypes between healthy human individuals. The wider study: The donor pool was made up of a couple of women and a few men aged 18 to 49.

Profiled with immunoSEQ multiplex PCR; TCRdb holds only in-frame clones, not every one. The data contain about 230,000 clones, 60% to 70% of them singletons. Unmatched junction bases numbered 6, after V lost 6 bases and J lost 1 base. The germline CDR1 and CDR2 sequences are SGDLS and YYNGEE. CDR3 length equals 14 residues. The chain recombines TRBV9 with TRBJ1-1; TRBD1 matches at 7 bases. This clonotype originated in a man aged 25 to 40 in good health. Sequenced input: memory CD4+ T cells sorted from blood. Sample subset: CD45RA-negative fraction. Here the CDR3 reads CASTRTGRNTEAFF. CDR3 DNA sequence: TGTGCCAGCACGAGGACAGGCCGGAACACTGAAGCTTTCTTT. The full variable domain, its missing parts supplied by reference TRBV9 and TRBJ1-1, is DSGVTQTPKHLITATGQRVTLRCSPRSGDLSVYWYQQSLDQGLQFLIQYYNGEERAKGNILERFSAQQFPDLHSELNLSSLELGDSALYFCASTRTGRNTEAFFGQGTRLTVV.